This TCR beta chain derives from a study of blood T cell repertoires in COVID-19. In germline, CDR1 is SGHTA, CDR2 FQGNSA. V lost 5 bases, J lost 7 bases, and 10 bases stayed unmatched. This CDR3 is 15 amino acids long. Authors' analysis steps: Nucleated cell number was recorded as an estimate derived from reference gene primer amplification. The data were produced by immunoSEQ multiplex PCR, yet TCRdb's version contains in-frame clones alone and is incomplete. V and J calls and clone size follow that table, whereas D and trimming were derived from the DNA. The profile covers approximately 240,000 clones, with roughly 87% appearing a single time and 12% taken by the ten largest.

The chain has TRBV7-2 and TRBJ1-5; 8 bases agree with TRBD1. Sequenced: peripheral blood. The receptor was derived from a woman aged 18-29 years who had recovered from COVID-19. The CDR3 coding sequence is TGTGCCAGCAGCCCTGGACAGGGAGGAGGGCAGCCCCAGCATTTT. Its protein is CASSPGQGGGQPQHF.